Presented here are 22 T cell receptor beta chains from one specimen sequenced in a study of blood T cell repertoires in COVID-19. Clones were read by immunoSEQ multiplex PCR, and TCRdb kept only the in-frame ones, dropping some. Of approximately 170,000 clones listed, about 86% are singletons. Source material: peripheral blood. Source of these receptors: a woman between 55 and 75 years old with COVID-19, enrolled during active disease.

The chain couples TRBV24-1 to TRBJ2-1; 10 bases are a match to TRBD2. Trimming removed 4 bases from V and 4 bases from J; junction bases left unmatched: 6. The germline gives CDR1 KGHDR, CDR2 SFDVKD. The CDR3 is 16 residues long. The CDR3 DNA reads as TGTGCCACCAGTGACCCTAGCGGGGGTGGGTACAATGAGCAGTTCTTC. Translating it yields CATSDPSGGGYNEQFF.

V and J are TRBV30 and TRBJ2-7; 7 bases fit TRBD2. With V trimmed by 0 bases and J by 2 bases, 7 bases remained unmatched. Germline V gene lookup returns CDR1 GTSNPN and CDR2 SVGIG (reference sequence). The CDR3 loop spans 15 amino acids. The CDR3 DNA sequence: TGTGCCTGGAGTGTACAAGCGGGAAGCCCCTACGAGCAGTACTTC. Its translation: CAWSVQAGSPYEQYF.

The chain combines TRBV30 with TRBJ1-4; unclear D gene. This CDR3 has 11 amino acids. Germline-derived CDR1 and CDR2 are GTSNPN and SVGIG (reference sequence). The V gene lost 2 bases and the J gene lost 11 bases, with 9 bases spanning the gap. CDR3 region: CAWSSPEKLFF. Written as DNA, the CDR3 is TGTGCCTGGAGTAGTCCGGAGAAACTGTTTTTT. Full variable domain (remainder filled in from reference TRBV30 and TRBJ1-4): SQTIHQWPATLVQPVGSPLSLECTVEGTSNPNLYWYRQAAGRGLQLLFYSVGIGQISSEVPQNLSASRPQDRQFILSSKKLLLSDSGFYLCAWSSPEKLFFGSGTQLSVL.

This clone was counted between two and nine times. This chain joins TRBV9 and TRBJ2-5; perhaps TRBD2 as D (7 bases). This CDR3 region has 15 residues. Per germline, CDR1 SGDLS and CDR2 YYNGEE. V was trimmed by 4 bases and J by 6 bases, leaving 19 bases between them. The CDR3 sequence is CASSPGGGGAQTQYF. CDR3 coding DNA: TGTGCCAGCAGCCCTGGGGGGGGCGGGGCTCAGACCCAGTACTTC. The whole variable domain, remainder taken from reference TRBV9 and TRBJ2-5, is DSGVTQTPKHLITATGQRVTLRCSPRSGDLSVYWYQQSLDQGLQFLIQYYNGEERAKGNILERFSAQQFPDLHSELNLSSLELGDSALYFCASSPGGGGAQTQYFGPGTRLLVL.

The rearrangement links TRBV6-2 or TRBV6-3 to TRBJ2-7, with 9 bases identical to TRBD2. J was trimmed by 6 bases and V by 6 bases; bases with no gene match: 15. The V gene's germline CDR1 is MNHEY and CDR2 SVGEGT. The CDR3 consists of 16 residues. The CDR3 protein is CASSPRGAGGPSEQYF. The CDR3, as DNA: TGTGCCAGCAGCCCCCGGGGGGCGGGAGGGCCGTCCGAGCAGTACTTC.

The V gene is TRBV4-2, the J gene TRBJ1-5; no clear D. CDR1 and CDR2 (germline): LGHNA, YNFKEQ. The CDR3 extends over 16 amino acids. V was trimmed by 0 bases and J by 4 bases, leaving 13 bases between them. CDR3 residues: CASSQEEQSINQPQHF. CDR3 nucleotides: TGTGCCAGCAGCCAAGAAGAACAGTCCATTAATCAGCCCCAGCATTTT.

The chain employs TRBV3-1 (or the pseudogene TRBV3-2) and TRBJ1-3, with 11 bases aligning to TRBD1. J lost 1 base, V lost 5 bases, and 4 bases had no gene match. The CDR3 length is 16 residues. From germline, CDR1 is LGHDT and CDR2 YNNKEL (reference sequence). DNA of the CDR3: TGTGCCAGCAGCGTCCGGGACAGGGGGTCTGGAAACACCATATATTTT. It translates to CASSVRDRGSGNTIYF.

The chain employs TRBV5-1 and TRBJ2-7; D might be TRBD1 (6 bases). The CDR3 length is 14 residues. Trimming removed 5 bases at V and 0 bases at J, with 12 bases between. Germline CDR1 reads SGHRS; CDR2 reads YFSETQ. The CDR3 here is CASRVGASSYEQYF. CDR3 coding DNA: TGCGCCAGCAGGGTGGGGGCGAGCTCCTACGAGCAGTACTTC.

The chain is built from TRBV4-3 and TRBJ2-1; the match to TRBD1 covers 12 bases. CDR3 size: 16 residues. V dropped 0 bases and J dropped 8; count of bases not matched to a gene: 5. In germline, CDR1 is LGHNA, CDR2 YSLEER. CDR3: CASSQDRGQGADEQFF. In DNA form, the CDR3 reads TGCGCCAGCAGCCAAGATCGGGGACAGGGGGCGGATGAGCAGTTCTTC.

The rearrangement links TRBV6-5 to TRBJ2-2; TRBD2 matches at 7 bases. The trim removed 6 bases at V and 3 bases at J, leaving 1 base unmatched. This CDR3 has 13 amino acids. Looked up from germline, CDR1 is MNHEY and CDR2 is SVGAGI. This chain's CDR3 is CASRGGDTGELFF. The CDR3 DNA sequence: TGTGCCAGCAGGGGAGGGGACACCGGGGAGCTGTTTTTT.

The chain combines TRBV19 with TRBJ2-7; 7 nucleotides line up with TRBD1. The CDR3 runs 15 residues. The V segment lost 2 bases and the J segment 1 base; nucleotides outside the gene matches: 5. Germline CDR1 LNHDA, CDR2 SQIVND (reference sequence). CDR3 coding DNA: TGTGCCAGTAGTATAAGGGGGCAGGGGTCCTACGAGCAGTACTTC. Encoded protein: CASSIRGQGSYEQYF.

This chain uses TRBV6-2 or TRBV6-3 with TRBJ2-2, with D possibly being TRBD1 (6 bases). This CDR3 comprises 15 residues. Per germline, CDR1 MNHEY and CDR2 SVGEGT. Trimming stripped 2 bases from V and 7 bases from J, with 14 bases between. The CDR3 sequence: CASSYAGEPSGELFF. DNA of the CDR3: TGTGCCAGCAGTTACGCAGGGGAGCCGAGCGGGGAGCTGTTTTTT.

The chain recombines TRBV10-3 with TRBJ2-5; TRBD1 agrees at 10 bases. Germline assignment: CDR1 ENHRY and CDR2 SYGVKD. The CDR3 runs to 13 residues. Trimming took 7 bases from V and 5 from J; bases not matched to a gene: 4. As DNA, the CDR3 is TGTGCCATCAAGGGACAGGGGTCCGAGACCCAGTACTTC. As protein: CAIKGQGSETQYF.

The CDR3 here is CASSLNTGGYGYTF. The DNA for the CDR3 is TGTGCCAGCAGTCTCAATACAGGGGGCTATGGCTACACCTTC. The chain links TRBV3-1 (or the pseudogene TRBV3-2) to TRBJ1-2; 8 bases match TRBD1. The CDR3 is made up of 14 amino acids. Germline CDR1 reads LGHDT; CDR2 reads YNNKEL (reference sequence). J lost 4 bases, V lost 6 bases, and 7 bases had no gene match.

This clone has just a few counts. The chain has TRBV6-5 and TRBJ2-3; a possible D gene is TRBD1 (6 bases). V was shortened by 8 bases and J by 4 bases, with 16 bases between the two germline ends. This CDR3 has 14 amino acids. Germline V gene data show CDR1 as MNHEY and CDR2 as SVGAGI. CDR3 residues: CASRARGSADTQYF. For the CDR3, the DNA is TGTGCCAGCCGAGCAAGGGGGAGCGCAGATACGCAGTATTTT.

CDR3 in DNA: TGTGCCAGCAGCTCTGTGGCGGGTGAGCAGTACTTC. Its protein product is CASSSVAGEQYF. The chain combines TRBV7-9 with TRBJ2-7; tentatively, D is TRBD2 (5 bases). The CDR3 is 12 amino acids. Germline V gene sequence: CDR1 SEHNR, CDR2 FQNEAQ (reference sequence). Trimming removed 4 bases from V and 7 bases from J, with 11 bases in between.

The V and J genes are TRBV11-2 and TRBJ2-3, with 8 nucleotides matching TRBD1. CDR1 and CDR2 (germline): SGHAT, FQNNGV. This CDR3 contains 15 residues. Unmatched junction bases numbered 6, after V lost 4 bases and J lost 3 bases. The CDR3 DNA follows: TGTGCCAGCAGCTCCCGACAGGGGAAAACAGATACGCAGTATTTT. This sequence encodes CASSSRQGKTDTQYF. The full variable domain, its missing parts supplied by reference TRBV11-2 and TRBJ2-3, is EAGVAQSPRYKIIEKRQSVAFWCNPISGHATLYWYQQILGQGPKLLIQFQNNGVVDDSQLPKDRFSAERLKGVDSTLKIQPAKLEDSAVYLCASSSRQGKTDTQYFGPGTRLTVL.

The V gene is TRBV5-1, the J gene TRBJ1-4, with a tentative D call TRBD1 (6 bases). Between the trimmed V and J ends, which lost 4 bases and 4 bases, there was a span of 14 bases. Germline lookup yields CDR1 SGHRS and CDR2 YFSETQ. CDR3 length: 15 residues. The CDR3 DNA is TGCGCCAGCAGCATAACAGGGATTAATAATGAAAAACTGTTTTTT. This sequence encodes CASSITGINNEKLFF.

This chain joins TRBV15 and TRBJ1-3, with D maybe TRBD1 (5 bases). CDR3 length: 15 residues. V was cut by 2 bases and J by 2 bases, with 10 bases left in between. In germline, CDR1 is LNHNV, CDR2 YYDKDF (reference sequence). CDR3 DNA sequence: TGTGCCACCAGCAGATCCGACAGTACTGGAAACACCATATATTTT. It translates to CATSRSDSTGNTIYF.

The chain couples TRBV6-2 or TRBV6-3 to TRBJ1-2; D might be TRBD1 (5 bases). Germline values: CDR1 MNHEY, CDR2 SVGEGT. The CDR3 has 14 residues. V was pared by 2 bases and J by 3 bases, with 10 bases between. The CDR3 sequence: CASSYEGAHYGYTF. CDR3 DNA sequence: TGTGCCAGCAGTTACGAAGGGGCGCACTATGGCTACACCTTC.

The CDR3 DNA sequence: TGTGCCAGCAGGAGAGCGGGGACCTACGAGCAGTACTTC. This translates into CASRRAGTYEQYF. The chain has TRBV27 and TRBJ2-7, with TRBD2 matching over 7 bases. The CDR3 has 13 residues. The germline gives CDR1 MNHEY, CDR2 SMNVEV (reference sequence). V was clipped by 6 bases and J by 2 bases; unmatched bases: 4.

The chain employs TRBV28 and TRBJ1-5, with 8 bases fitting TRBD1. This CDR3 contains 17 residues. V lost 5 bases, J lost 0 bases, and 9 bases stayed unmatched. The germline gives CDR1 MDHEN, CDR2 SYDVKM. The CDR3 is CASSPPWTGRSNQPQHF. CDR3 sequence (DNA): TGTGCCAGCAGTCCACCCTGGACAGGGCGTAGCAATCAGCCCCAGCATTTT.